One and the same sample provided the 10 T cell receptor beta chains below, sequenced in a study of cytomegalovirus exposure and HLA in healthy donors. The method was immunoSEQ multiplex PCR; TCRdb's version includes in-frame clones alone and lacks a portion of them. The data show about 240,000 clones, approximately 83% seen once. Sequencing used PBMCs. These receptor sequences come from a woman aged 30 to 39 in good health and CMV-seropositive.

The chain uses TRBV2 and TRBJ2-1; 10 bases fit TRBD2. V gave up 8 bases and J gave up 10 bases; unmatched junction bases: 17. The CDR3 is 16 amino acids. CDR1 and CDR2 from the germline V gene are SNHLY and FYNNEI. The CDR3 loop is CASDQISGGRPSEQFF. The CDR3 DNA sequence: TGTGCCAGCGATCAGATTAGCGGGGGGCGGCCCAGCGAGCAGTTCTTC.

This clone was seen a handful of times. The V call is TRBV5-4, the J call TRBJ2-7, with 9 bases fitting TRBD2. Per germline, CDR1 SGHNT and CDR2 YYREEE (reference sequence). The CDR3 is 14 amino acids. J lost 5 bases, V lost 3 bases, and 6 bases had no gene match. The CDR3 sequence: CASSSGTSLDEQYF. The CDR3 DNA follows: TGTGCCAGCAGCTCCGGGACTAGCTTGGACGAGCAGTACTTC.

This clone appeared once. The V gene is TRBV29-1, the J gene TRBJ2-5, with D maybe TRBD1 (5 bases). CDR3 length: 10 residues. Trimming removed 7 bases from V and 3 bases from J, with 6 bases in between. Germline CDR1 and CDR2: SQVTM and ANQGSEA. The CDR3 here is CSAREETQYF. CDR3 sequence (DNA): TGCAGCGCCAGGGAAGAGACCCAGTACTTC.

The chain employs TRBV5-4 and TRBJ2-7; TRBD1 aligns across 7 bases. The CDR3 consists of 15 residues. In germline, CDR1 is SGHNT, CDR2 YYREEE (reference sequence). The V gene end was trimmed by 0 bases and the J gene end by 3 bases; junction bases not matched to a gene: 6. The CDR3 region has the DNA TGTGCCAGCAGCTTGGGGGACAGTCTATTCTACGAGCAGTACTTC. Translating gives CASSLGDSLFYEQYF. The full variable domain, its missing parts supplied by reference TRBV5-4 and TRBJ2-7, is ETGVTQSPTHLIKTRGQQVTLRCSSQSGHNTVSWYQQALGQGPQFIFQYYREEENGRGNFPPRFSGLQFPNYSSELNVNALELDDSALYLCASSLGDSLFYEQYFGPGTRLTVT.

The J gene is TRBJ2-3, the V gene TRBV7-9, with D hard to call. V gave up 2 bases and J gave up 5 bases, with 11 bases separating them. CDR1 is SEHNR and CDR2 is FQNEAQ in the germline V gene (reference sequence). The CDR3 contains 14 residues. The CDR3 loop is CASSLSGWRDTQYF. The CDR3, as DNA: TGTGCCAGCAGCTTATCTGGTTGGAGAGATACGCAGTATTTT.

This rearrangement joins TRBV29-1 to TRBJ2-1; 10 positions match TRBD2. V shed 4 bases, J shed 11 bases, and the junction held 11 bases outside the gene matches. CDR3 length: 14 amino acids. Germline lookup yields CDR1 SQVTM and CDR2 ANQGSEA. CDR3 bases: TGCAGCGTTGTGGCTAGCGGGAGTTTTAACAAGCAGTTCTTC. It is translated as CSVVASGSFNKQFF.

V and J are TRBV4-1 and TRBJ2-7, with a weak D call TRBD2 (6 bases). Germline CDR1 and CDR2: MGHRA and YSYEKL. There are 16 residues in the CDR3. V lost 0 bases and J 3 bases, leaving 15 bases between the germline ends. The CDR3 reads CASSQDEVSGHYEQYF. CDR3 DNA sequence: TGCGCCAGCAGCCAAGATGAGGTGAGCGGGCACTACGAGCAGTACTTC.

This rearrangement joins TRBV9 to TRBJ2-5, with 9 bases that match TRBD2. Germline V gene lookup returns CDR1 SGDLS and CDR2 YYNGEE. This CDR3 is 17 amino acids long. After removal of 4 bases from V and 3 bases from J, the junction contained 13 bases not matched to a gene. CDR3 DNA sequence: TGTGCCAGCAGCCCCAAGTGGGGTAGCGGGAGTGAAGAGACCCAGTACTTC. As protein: CASSPKWGSGSEETQYF.

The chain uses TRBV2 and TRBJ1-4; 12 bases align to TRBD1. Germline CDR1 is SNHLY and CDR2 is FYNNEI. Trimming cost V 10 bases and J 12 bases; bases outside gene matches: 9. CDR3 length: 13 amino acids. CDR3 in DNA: TGTGCCACGGCGGGACAGGGGGCCGGGGAACTGTTTTTT. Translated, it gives CATAGQGAGELFF.

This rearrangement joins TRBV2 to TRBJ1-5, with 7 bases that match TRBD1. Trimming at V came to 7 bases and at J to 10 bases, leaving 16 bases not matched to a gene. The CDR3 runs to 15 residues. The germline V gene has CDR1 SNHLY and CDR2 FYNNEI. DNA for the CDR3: TGTGCCAGCACCGAACAGGGGACCTTAAGTGGACCCCAGCATTTT. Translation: CASTEQGTLSGPQHF.